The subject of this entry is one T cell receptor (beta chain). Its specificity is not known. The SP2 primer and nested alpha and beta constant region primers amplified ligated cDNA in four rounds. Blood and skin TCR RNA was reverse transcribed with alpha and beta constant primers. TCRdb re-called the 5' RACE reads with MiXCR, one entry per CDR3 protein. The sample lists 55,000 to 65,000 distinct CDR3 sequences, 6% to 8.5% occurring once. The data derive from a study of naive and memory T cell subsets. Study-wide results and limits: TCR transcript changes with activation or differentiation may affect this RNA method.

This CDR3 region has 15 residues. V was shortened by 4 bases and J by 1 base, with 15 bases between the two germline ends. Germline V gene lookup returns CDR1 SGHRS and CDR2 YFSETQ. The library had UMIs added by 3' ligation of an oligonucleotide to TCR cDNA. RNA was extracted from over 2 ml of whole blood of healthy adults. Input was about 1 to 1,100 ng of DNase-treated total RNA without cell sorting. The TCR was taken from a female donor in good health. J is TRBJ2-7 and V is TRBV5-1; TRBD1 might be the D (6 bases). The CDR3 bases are TGCGCCAGCAGCCCATACCTCGACAGGTCCTACGAGCAGTACTTC. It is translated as CASSPYLDRSYEQYF. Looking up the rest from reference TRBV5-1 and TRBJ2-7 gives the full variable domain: KAGVTQTPRYLIKTRGQQVTLSCSPISGHRSVSWYQQTPGQGLQFLFEYFSETQRNKGNFPGRFSGRQFSNSRSEMNVSTLELGDSALYLCASSPYLDRSYEQYFGPGTRLTVT.